The rows below give T cell receptor beta chains drawn from one sample of a study of response to subunit inactivated influenza vaccine. One entry per CDR3 protein, called by TCRdb with MiXCR from the RT-PCR reads. The sample has 400,000 to 650,000 distinct CDR3 sequences, roughly 7.9% seen once. The specimen comprised PBMCs from blood, sampled around 25 months after vaccination. All receptors come from a man aged 50 to 69 who received an inactivated influenza vaccine. The CDR3 runs from the conserved cysteine through the conserved F or W. The D gene is left open where the match is weak. A row's size may be missing; if present it is once, few, many or a size class.

J gene,clone size,V gene,D gene,CDR3 length,CDR3 protein,CDR3 DNA
TRBJ2-1,.,TRBV11-2,.,15,CASSLDGARGSEQFF,TGTGCCAGCAGCTTAGATGGGGCCCGCGGTTCTGAGCAGTTCTTC
TRBJ2-5,few,TRBV18,.,13,CASSPRYQETQYF,TGTGCCAGCTCACCCCGGTACCAAGAGACCCAGTACTTC
TRBJ2-7,many,TRBV3-1,.,13,CASSQTVKGTRYF,TGTGCCAGCAGCCAAACGGTCAAAGGGACAAGGTACTTC
TRBJ2-3,.,TRBV30,.,13,CAWSSGSTDTQYF,TGTGCCTGGTCGTCGGGATCGACAGATACGCAGTATTTT
TRBJ1-1,many,TRBV11-3,.,12,CASSLSGTEAFF,TGTGCCAGCAGCTTAAGTGGAACTGAAGCTTTCTTT
TRBJ1-2,.,TRBV7-8,.,12,CASSLERTGYTF,TGTGCCAGCAGCTTAGAACGGACTGGCTACACCTTC
TRBJ1-1,few,TRBV18,.,17,CASSPGIQGRMNTEAFF,TGTGCCAGCTCACCCGGAATACAGGGTAGGATGAACACTGAAGCTTTCTTT
TRBJ2-3,.,TRBV20-1,.,14,CSAGTGGSTDTQYF,TGCAGTGCGGGCACGGGGGGCAGCACAGATACGCAGTATTTT
TRBJ1-1,.,TRBV20-1,TRBD1,13,CSAQGGPNTEAFF,TGCAGTGCCCAGGGGGGACCGAACACTGAAGCTTTCTTT
TRBJ2-7,.,TRBV18,TRBD1,16,CASSPLHRDRAYEQYF,TGTGCCAGCTCACCGCTACACCGGGACAGGGCCTACGAGCAGTACTTC
TRBJ1-6,many,TRBV12-3/TRBV12-4,.,14,CASSPYLGGSPLHF,TGTGCCAGCAGTCCCTACCTGGGCGGTTCACCCCTCCACTTT
TRBJ2-1,.,TRBV10-3,TRBD2,16,CAISDKERGGTSEQFF,TGTGCCATCAGTGATAAGGAGCGGGGGGGCACTTCTGAGCAGTTCTTC
TRBJ2-2,many,TRBV3-1,TRBD2,17,CASSPWTSGANTGELFF,TGTGCCAGCAGCCCGTGGACTAGCGGGGCGAACACCGGGGAGCTGTTTTTT
TRBJ2-7,many,TRBV20-1,.,11,CSAARTHEQYF,TGCAGTGCTGCGCGGACTCACGAGCAGTACTTC
TRBJ1-1,.,TRBV6-2/TRBV6-3,.,14,CASTFGGVGTEAFF,TGTGCCAGCACCTTCGGAGGCGTGGGCACTGAAGCTTTCTTT
TRBJ2-1,.,TRBV4-2,TRBD2,17,CASSQPGTSGSNSEQFF,TGTGCCAGCAGCCAACCCGGGACTAGCGGGAGTAATAGTGAGCAGTTCTTC
TRBJ2-1,.,TRBV28,.,15,CASSQRANQFHEQFF,TGTGCCAGCAGCCAAAGGGCTAACCAATTCCATGAGCAGTTCTTC
TRBJ2-1,.,TRBV7-3,TRBD2,13,CASSLGKRERQFF,TGTGCCAGCAGCTTAGGGAAGCGGGAAAGACAGTTCTTC
TRBJ2-3,many,TRBV2,.,12,CASTQSTDTQYF,TGTGCCAGCACGCAGAGCACAGATACGCAGTATTTT